Listed below are T cell receptor beta chains from one sample, sequenced in a study of T cell repertoires in cytomegalovirus infection. TCRdb re-called the reads through MiXCR, storing one row per CDR3 protein. This repertoire shows roughly 230,000 distinct CDR3 sequences, around 12% found once; its top ten account for approximately 1.6%. The sample comprised PBMCs. These receptors originate from a human donor in good health (CMV status not recorded). Some clones in this sample may be carry-over from other donors' samples. Each CDR3 is given with its conserved first and last residue. A D gene is named only where the DNA matches it firmly. Only part of the rows carry a size: once, few, many, or a class if the clone is expanded.

CASSMGLNEAFF | TGTGCCAGCAGCATGGGATTGAATGAAGCTTTCTTT | . | TRBJ1-1 | . | TRBV12-3/TRBV12-4
CASSLETPTQYF | TGTGCCAGCAGCTTAGAAACTCCCACCCAGTACTTC | many | TRBJ2-5 | . | TRBV7-9
CASSSTGYSGNTIYF | TGTGCCAGCAGTTCTACAGGTTACTCTGGAAACACCATATATTTT | . | TRBJ1-3 | . | TRBV6-2/TRBV6-3
CASSYRSGVGNEQFF | TGTGCCAGCAGTTATCGATCGGGAGTGGGGAATGAGCAGTTCTTC | . | TRBJ2-1 | . | TRBV9
CSVGGTSGSSYNEQFF | TGCAGCGTTGGGGGGACTAGCGGTTCTTCCTACAATGAGCAGTTCTTC | once | TRBJ2-1 | TRBD2 | TRBV29-1
CASSSHGGSRGGAWDTQYF | TGTGCCAGCAGCTCCCACGGGGGGTCAAGGGGTGGCGCATGGGATACGCAGTATTTT | many | TRBJ2-3 | TRBD2 | TRBV7-2
CASSPWTDSEQYF | TGTGCCAGCAGCCCCTGGACTGACTCCGAGCAGTACTTC | many | TRBJ2-7 | . | TRBV7-9
CSASSGGAGEKLFF | TGCAGTGCTTCCTCAGGGGGCGCTGGGGAAAAACTGTTTTTT | few | TRBJ1-4 | TRBD1 | TRBV20-1
CASSPQVTEGNQPQHF | TGTGCCAGCAGCCCGCAAGTCACTGAGGGCAATCAGCCCCAGCATTTT | many | TRBJ1-5 | . | TRBV7-2
CSASPGTGGNEQFF | TGCAGTGCCAGTCCCGGGACAGGGGGTAATGAGCAGTTCTTC | . | TRBJ2-1 | TRBD1 | TRBV20-1
CASSGDYPYEQYF | TGCGCCAGCAGCGGGGATTACCCCTACGAGCAGTACTTC | many | TRBJ2-7 | . | TRBV5-1
CSARLSKLGFNEQYF | TGCAGTGCTAGGTTATCTAAACTCGGGTTTAACGAGCAGTACTTC | . | TRBJ2-7 | . | TRBV20-1
CATSRETNWGTANEQFF | TGTGCCACCAGCAGAGAGACGAATTGGGGGACCGCGAATGAGCAGTTCTTC | few | TRBJ2-1 | . | TRBV15
CASTLAGGTYEQYF | TGTGCCAGCACCCTAGCGGGTGGTACCTACGAGCAGTACTTC | many | TRBJ2-7 | TRBD2 | TRBV7-2
CASSYIWEQYF | TGTGCCAGCAGTTATATCTGGGAGCAGTACTTC | . | TRBJ2-7 | . | TRBV6-2/TRBV6-3
CASSPSTSRDTQYF | TGTGCCAGCTCACCCTCGACTAGCCGAGATACGCAGTATTTT | many | TRBJ2-3 | TRBD2 | TRBV18
CASSPPGGETDTQYF | TGTGCCAGCAGCCCTCCCGGTGGGGAGACAGATACGCAGTATTTT | many | TRBJ2-3 | . | TRBV7-8
CASSQDNRQNTEAFF | TGTGCCAGCAGCCAAGATAACAGGCAGAACACTGAAGCTTTCTTT | few | TRBJ1-1 | . | TRBV4-2
CSGTDGNYEQYF | TGCAGTGGGACGGACGGCAACTACGAGCAGTACTTC | . | TRBJ2-7 | . | TRBV20-1
CSVMGLAGVGNEQFF | TGCAGCGTTATGGGACTAGCGGGAGTTGGCAATGAGCAGTTCTTC | few | TRBJ2-1 | TRBD2 | TRBV29-1
CASSSSGRAINTQYF | TGTGCCAGCAGTTCGAGCGGGAGGGCCATTAATACGCAGTATTTT | many | TRBJ2-3 | TRBD2 | TRBV7-2
CASSVGTWSSYEQYF | TGTGCCAGCAGCGTAGGGACGTGGAGCTCCTACGAGCAGTACTTC | many | TRBJ2-7 | . | TRBV7-2
CASSSPTFNTEAFF | TGTGCCAGCAGTTCCCCGACATTCAACACTGAAGCTTTCTTT | many | TRBJ1-1 | . | TRBV28
CASSLPSGSYEQYF | TGCGCCAGCAGCTTGCCTAGCGGGAGCTACGAGCAGTACTTC | many | TRBJ2-7 | TRBD2 | TRBV5-1